The clone carrying this T cell receptor beta chain came up once. Here immunoSEQ multiplex PCR was the method, and the copy in TCRdb shows in-frame clones only, minus some. The table records roughly 410,000 clones, approximately 95% of them present only once. V lost 6 bases, J lost 2 bases, and 13 bases lay in between. The CDR3 totals 14 residues. Germline CDR1 is ENHRY and CDR2 is SYGVKD. The data were obtained in a study of shared T cell receptors in the human thymus. The V and J genes are TRBV10-3 and TRBJ1-2; no clear D. The sequence derives from a human donor. Input material: thymocytes. The CDR3 loop reads CAIRGDRHNYGYTF. The CDR3 DNA reads as TGTGCCATCAGGGGAGATAGGCACAACTATGGCTACACCTTC.